This TCR beta chain was retrieved from a study of blood T cells in healthy people across ages. Findings of the study overall: Compared with aged donors, long-lived donors showed fewer expanded clones, suggesting selection.

With regard to this clonotype: Its antigen is unidentified.

The CDR3 totals 19 residues. Germline CDR1 MNHEY, CDR2 SVGAGI. The V gene end was trimmed by 3 bases and the J gene end by 0 bases; junction bases not matched to a gene: 9. It was with a sample-barcoded 5' primer and a J-beta primer mix that a second PCR of roughly 7 to 12 cycles was run. Each cDNA molecule was tagged by a template-switch adaptor with 12 random nucleotides. TCRdb recomputed calls from the 5' RACE reads with MiXCR, one row per CDR3 protein. Of around 670,000 distinct CDR3 sequences in the sample, about 30% were seen once. Each of the donors had 8 to 10 milliliters of peripheral blood drawn into EDTA-treated Vacutainer tubes. Isolated PBMCs totaled at least 6 million in each sample.

The TCR sequence derives from a woman older than 75 in good health. Sequencing used blood. The rearrangement uses TRBV6-5 and TRBJ2-2; 11 bases line up with TRBD2. The CDR3 DNA sequence: TGTGCCAGCAGTTATGAGGGGCTAGCGGGAGGCTCGAACACCGGGGAGCTGTTTTTT. The encoded protein is CASSYEGLAGGSNTGELFF.